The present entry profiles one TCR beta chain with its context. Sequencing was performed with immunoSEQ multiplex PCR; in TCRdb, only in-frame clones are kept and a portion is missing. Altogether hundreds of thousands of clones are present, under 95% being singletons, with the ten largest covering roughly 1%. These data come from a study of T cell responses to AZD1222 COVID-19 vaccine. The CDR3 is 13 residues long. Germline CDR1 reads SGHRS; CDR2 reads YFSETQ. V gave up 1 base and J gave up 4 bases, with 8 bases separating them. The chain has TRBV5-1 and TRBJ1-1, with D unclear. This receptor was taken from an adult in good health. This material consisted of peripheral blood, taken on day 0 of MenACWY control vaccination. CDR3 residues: CASSLTASTEAFF. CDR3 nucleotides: TGCGCCAGCAGCTTGACAGCTTCCACTGAAGCTTTCTTT.